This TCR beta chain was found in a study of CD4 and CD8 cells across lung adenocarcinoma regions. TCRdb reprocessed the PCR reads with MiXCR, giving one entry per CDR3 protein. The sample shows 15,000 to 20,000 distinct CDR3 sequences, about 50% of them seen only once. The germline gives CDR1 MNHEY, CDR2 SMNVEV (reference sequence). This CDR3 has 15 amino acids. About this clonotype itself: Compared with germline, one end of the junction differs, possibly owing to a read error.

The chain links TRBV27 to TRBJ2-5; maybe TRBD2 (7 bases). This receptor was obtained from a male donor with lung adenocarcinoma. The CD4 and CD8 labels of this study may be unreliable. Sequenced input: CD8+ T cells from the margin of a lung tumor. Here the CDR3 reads CGGGFGGGDTETQYF. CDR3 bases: TGTGGCGGGGGTTTCGGGGGCGGGGACACAGAGACCCAGTACTTT.